This paragraph covers one T cell receptor beta chain sequence. The antigen is not known. This sample is part of a study of T-cell memory formation after mild COVID-19. Study-level points and caveats: Still unconfirmed is whether the second-wave clones peaking on day 37 recognized SARS-CoV-2.

Each CDR3 protein gets one entry after TCRdb re-called the 5' RACE reads with MiXCR. Of approximately 190,000 distinct CDR3 sequences in the sample, about 17% were seen once. Sequenced material: PBMCs or a T cell subset sorted from them (not recorded which). The TCR originated in an adult woman who had mild COVID-19 (a few samples of this study predate the infection). Cell type and time point are not known.

CDR3 amino acids: CAISESANTDTQYF. CDR3 nucleotide sequence: TGTGCCATCAGTGAGTCGGCTAACACAGATACGCAGTATTTT. The chain recombines TRBV10-3 with TRBJ2-3; D is unresolved. Germline CDR1 is ENHRY and CDR2 is SYGVKD. V lost 0 bases and J 2 bases, leaving 6 bases between the germline ends. CDR3 length equals 14 residues.